This TCR beta chain was profiled in a study of T cell changes during pregnancy in multiple sclerosis. Sequenced by immunoSEQ multiplex PCR; TCRdb stores in-frame clones only, minus some. Of about 40,000 clones detected, around nine tenths appear once; the ten largest clones hold approximately 5.1%. Trimming pared 4 bases from V and 1 base from J, leaving 10 bases between. This CDR3 has 13 residues. Per the germline V gene, CDR1 is GTSNPN and CDR2 is SVGIG (reference sequence). The source is a female donor in good health, enrolled as a control in a pregnancy study. The sequenced sample was peripheral blood, obtained in the first trimester of pregnancy. The chain recombines TRBV30 with TRBJ1-1, with a tentative D call TRBD1 (6 bases). The CDR3 sequence: CAWTRTENTEAFF. In DNA, the CDR3 is TGTGCCTGGACTAGGACAGAGAACACTGAAGCTTTCTTT. The complete variable domain, with remaining parts taken from reference TRBV30 and TRBJ1-1, reads SQTIHQWPATLVQPVGSPLSLECTVEGTSNPNLYWYRQAAGRGLQLLFYSVGIGQISSEVPQNLSASRPQDRQFILSSKKLLLSDSGFYLCAWTRTENTEAFFGQGTRLTVV.